Listed here are 16 T cell receptor beta chains from one sample, sequenced in a study of Tregs in tolerant kidney transplant recipients. Using immunoSEQ multiplex PCR, the repertoire was profiled, and TCRdb retains in-frame clones only, with some absent. The sample shows 50,000 or so clones, and under 0.9% sits with its ten largest clones. Source: CD4+ T cells from blood, taken before the transplant. These receptors all come from a human donor who received a combined kidney and bone marrow transplant.

On this clone: The read halts 3 residues ahead of the CDR3 end, with the missing end drawn from the germline J gene. The J gene is TRBJ1-2, the V gene TRBV7-6, with 10 bases lining up with TRBD1. The germline CDR1 and CDR2 sequences are SGHVS and FNYEAQ. This CDR3 spans 15 amino acids. The chain's CDR3 is CASSPSGGQGRGYTF. The CDR3 DNA, read in part, is TGTGCCAGCAGCCCTTCTGGGGGACAGGGGCGCGGC.

On this clone: The CDR3 goes on 3 residues after the read ends, and that part is filled in from the germline J gene. The chain joins TRBV5-1 to TRBJ2-3; D gene ambiguous. Trimming removed 4 bases at V and 5 bases at J, with 14 bases between. From germline, CDR1 is SGHRS and CDR2 YFSETQ. CDR3 size: 14 residues. The DNA read from the CDR3 is TGCGCCAGCAGCCCGCAGGCTCGAGTAGATACG. Its translation is CASSPQARVDT. The whole CDR3 region reads CASSPQARVDTQYF.

In regard to this clone: The CDR3 goes on 3 residues after the read ends, and that part is filled in from the germline J gene. The chain employs TRBV6-2 or TRBV6-3 and TRBJ2-7; 7 bases map to TRBD2. V shed 0 bases, J shed 2 bases, and the junction held 7 bases outside the gene matches. The CDR3 is made up of 16 amino acids. CDR1 is MNHEY, CDR2 SVGEGT, per germline. This CDR3 is CASSYSAGETPYEQYF. The sequenced part of the CDR3 DNA is TGTGCCAGCAGTTACTCGGCGGGAGAGACCCCCTACGAG.

CDR3: CASSPSGPRNEKLFF. Partial CDR3 DNA: TGTGCCAGTAGTCCGTCAGGTCCCCGTAATGAAAAA. The rearrangement links TRBV19 to TRBJ1-4; D uncertain. The read stops 3 residues short of the end of the CDR3; the missing end is completed from the germline J gene. The CDR3 sequence is 15 residues long. Trimming pared 5 bases from V and 4 bases from J, leaving 14 bases between. CDR1 and CDR2 (germline): LNHDA, SQIVND (reference sequence).

Turning to this clone: The read gets to within 3 residues of the CDR3 end, and the germline J gene fills in the rest. This chain joins TRBV19 and TRBJ2-2; D is perhaps TRBD1 (6 bases). The CDR3 contains 13 residues. Germline V lookup: CDR1 LNHDA, CDR2 SQIVND (reference sequence). V lost 4 bases, J lost 6 bases, and 9 bases lay in between. Partial CDR3 DNA: TGTGCCAGTAGTACTGACAGGTCCGGGGAG. This translates into CASSTDRSGE. The full CDR3 is CASSTDRSGELFF.

In regard to this clone: The CDR3 end is not reached by the read, which stops 3 residues before it; the germline J gene fills it in. The gene calls are TRBV7-9 and TRBJ1-3, with D tentatively TRBD1 (5 bases). The CDR3 spans 12 residues. Germline loops: CDR1 SEHNR, CDR2 FQNEAQ (reference sequence). Trimming cost V 5 bases and J 8 bases, with 10 bases left between them. The CDR3 sequence is CASSGGGDTIYF. The covered CDR3 bases are TGTGCCAGCAGCGGCGGGGGGGACACC.

Comment on this clone: The sequence runs out 3 residues before the end of the CDR3; the remainder is reconstructed from the germline J gene. The chain links TRBV7-2 to TRBJ2-3; a possible D gene is TRBD2 (5 bases). The CDR3 is made up of 15 amino acids. V gave up 5 bases and J gave up 1 base, with 13 bases separating them. Germline assignment: CDR1 SGHTA and CDR2 FQGNSA. CDR3 region: CASSEIAPGTDTQYF. The CDR3 bases that were read are TGTGCCAGCAGCGAGATAGCGCCTGGCACAGATACG.

Worth noting for this clone: The read finishes 3 residues shy of the CDR3 end, and the germline J gene is used to complete it. J is TRBJ1-1 and V is TRBV18; D is perhaps TRBD1 (5 bases). Trimming took off 2 bases at V and 5 bases at J, with 9 bases between the two ends. Germline V gives CDR1 KGHSH, CDR2 LQKENI. This CDR3 comprises 13 residues. The CDR3 is CASSPWGGTEAFF. The CDR3 bases that were read are TGTGCCAGCTCACCATGGGGGGGGACTGAA.

Comment on this clone: Read data end 3 residues before the CDR3 end; the end is taken from the germline J gene. The chain couples TRBV6-7 to TRBJ2-1; TRBD1 agrees at 7 bases. Being an ORF, TRBV6-7 has a function that is uncertain. This CDR3 has 13 amino acids. V dropped 1 base and J dropped 6; count of bases not matched to a gene: 0. CDR3 DNA, as far as it was read: TGTGCCAGCAGTTACTACAGGGGCAATGAG. Its translation: CASSYYRGNE. The CDR3, in full, reads CASSYYRGNEQFF.

Concerning this clone itself: The CDR3 extends 3 residues past the end of the read, so its final part is completed from the germline J gene. This chain connects TRBV2 to TRBJ2-2, with 8 bases aligning to TRBD1. Trimming took 6 bases from V and 8 from J; bases not matched to a gene: 5. The CDR3 contains 13 residues. The germline V gene encodes CDR1 SNHLY and CDR2 FYNNEI. The DNA read from the CDR3 is TGTGCCAGCAGAGAACAGGGGGTTGGGGAG. Protein sequence: CASREQGVGE. In full, the CDR3 reads CASREQGVGELFF.

Comment on this clone: The read terminates 3 residues ahead of where the CDR3 ends, so the germline J gene completes it. The chain recombines TRBV7-2 with TRBJ1-2, with 12 bases lining up with TRBD1. CDR3 length: 15 residues. Unmatched junction bases numbered 7, after V lost 5 bases and J lost 6 bases. The germline gives CDR1 SGHTA, CDR2 FQGNSA. The chain's CDR3 is CASSPSGTGGDGYTF. CDR3 DNA (partial): TGTGCCAGCAGCCCATCGGGGACAGGGGGCGATGGC.

In the case of this clone: The CDR3 end lies 3 residues beyond the end of the read and is filled in from the germline J gene. The chain carries TRBV7-2 and TRBJ2-1, with TRBD1 as a possible D gene (7 bases). The ends were cut back, 2 bases at V and 6 bases at J, with 14 bases in the middle. The CDR3 has 15 residues. Looked up from germline, CDR1 is SGHTA and CDR2 is FQGNSA. The CDR3: CASSLQGGPLNEQFF. The sequenced part of the CDR3 DNA is TGTGCCAGCAGCTTACAGGGGGGCCCTCTCAATGAG.

About this clone: Read sequence stops 3 residues before the CDR3 end, and the germline J gene provides the missing end. V usage is TRBV20-1 and J usage is TRBJ2-3, with D tentatively TRBD2 (5 bases). V shed 4 bases and J shed 3 bases, with 8 bases lying between them. From germline, CDR1 is DFQATT and CDR2 SNEGSKA (reference sequence). The CDR3 contains 12 residues. The CDR3 protein is CSANRGTDTQYF. CDR3 DNA (partial): TGCAGTGCTAACAGAGGGACAGATACG.

A note on this clone: The missing CDR3 end, 3 residues past where the read stops, is filled in from the germline J gene. The J gene is TRBJ2-3, the V gene TRBV5-1; 9 nucleotides agree with TRBD1. Germline assignment: CDR1 SGHRS and CDR2 YFSETQ. The junction had 8 bases not matched to a gene; V was cut back by 4 bases and J by 2 bases. The CDR3 extends over 16 amino acids. CDR3 DNA (partial): TGCGCCAGCAGCAAATGGACAGGGGATTTCACAGATACG. Protein sequence: CASSKWTGDFTDT. The whole CDR3 protein is CASSKWTGDFTDTQYF.

Points on this clone: The sequenced fragment ends 3 residues before the CDR3 boundary, so the rest is inferred from the germline J gene. The chain combines TRBV19 with TRBJ2-3; D unclear. The V and J ends lost 7 bases and 2 bases respectively, with 13 bases between them. This CDR3 region has 14 residues. Germline assignment: CDR1 LNHDA and CDR2 SQIVND (reference sequence). Partial CDR3 DNA: TGTGCCAGTACCGCCAGAGGTCTCACAGATACG. Its protein is CASTARGLTDT. The full CDR3 protein is CASTARGLTDTQYF.

A word on this clone: The CDR3 is cut off 3 residues early in the read; its end comes from the germline J gene. This chain uses TRBV30 with TRBJ1-1; D ambiguous. Germline assignment: CDR1 GTSNPN and CDR2 SVGIG (reference sequence). This CDR3 is built from 12 residues. CDR3 amino acids: CAWSVGTDWAFF. CDR3 DNA (partial): TGTGCCTGGAGTGTTGGCACGGACTGG.